This is a list of T cell receptor beta chains from one sample in a study of blood T cell repertoires in COVID-19. The assay was immunoSEQ multiplex PCR, and TCRdb's table has in-frame clones only and misses some. Here the sample spans over 250,000 clones, around 87% being singletons. What was sequenced was peripheral blood. These receptors were collected from a woman aged 50 to 65 with acute or convalescent COVID-19. Each CDR3 is given with its conserved first and last residue. A D gene is named only where the DNA matches it firmly. Part of the rows lack a size; the others show once, few, many or a class for expanded clones.

d_call,j_call,clone_size,v_call,cdr3_aa,cdr3_nt
-,TRBJ2-1,-,TRBV18,CASSRPEQFF,TGTGCCAGCTCACGGCCTGAGCAGTTCTTC
-,TRBJ1-2,-,TRBV28,CASSLSSGGYTF,TGTGCCAGCAGTTTGTCCTCGGGTGGCTACACCTTC
TRBD1,TRBJ1-2,-,TRBV5-1,CASSPRTGGDYGYTF,TGCGCCAGCAGCCCCAGGACAGGGGGCGACTATGGCTACACCTTC
TRBD2,TRBJ2-3,-,TRBV28,CASSVLAGGLDTQYF,TGTGCCAGCAGTGTACTAGCGGGAGGTTTGGATACGCAGTATTTT
TRBD2,TRBJ2-1,-,TRBV7-6,CASSKTSGGFSSYNEQFF,TGTGCCAGCAGCAAAACTAGCGGGGGTTTTAGCTCCTACAATGAGCAGTTCTTC
-,TRBJ1-3,-,TRBV5-1,CASSSGGGSGNTIYF,TGCGCCAGCAGCTCCGGGGGGGGCTCTGGAAACACCATATATTTT
-,TRBJ1-1,-,TRBV9,CASSYRTEATEAFF,TGTGCCAGCAGCTACCGGACGGAGGCGACTGAAGCTTTCTTT
-,TRBJ2-5,-,TRBV5-6,CASSPRDITRQETQYF,TGTGCCAGCAGCCCAAGGGACATCACCCGCCAAGAGACCCAGTACTTC
-,TRBJ2-5,-,TRBV7-2,CASSLLNSQETQYF,TGTGCCAGCAGCCTACTCAACAGCCAAGAGACCCAGTACTTC
-,TRBJ1-5,-,TRBV7-9,CASSLDALRPQHF,TGTGCCAGCAGCTTAGACGCCCTGCGGCCCCAGCATTTT
-,TRBJ1-4,few,TRBV28,CASSFGGEKLFF,TGTGCCAGCAGTTTCGGCGGTGAAAAACTGTTTTTT
TRBD1,TRBJ2-5,once,TRBV7-9,CASSSPGGWQETQYF,TGTGCCAGCAGCTCACCAGGGGGCTGGCAAGAGACCCAGTACTTC
TRBD1,TRBJ1-2,-,TRBV6-5,CASSYPGDRGGGYTF,TGTGCCAGCAGTTACCCCGGGGACAGGGGAGGTGGCTACACCTTC
-,TRBJ2-7,-,TRBV20-1,CSASRGRNEQYF,TGCAGTGCTAGTCGAGGGAGAAACGAGCAGTACTTC
-,TRBJ1-2,-,TRBV27,CASSFSGQSYTF,TGTGCCAGCAGTTTTAGTGGGCAGAGCTACACCTTC
-,TRBJ1-5,-,TRBV19,CASSHQGISNQPQHF,TGTGCCAGTAGTCATCAGGGAATTAGCAATCAGCCCCAGCATTTT
TRBD1,TRBJ2-1,-,TRBV28,CASSLQYGQGADEQFF,TGTGCCAGCAGTTTACAGTATGGACAGGGGGCTGATGAGCAGTTCTTC
TRBD2,TRBJ2-1,once,TRBV5-1,CASSSGTSIYNEQFF,TGCGCCAGCAGCTCCGGGACTAGCATCTACAATGAGCAGTTCTTC
TRBD1,TRBJ2-7,-,TRBV5-4,CASSPDRNYEQYF,TGTGCCAGCAGCCCGGACAGGAACTACGAGCAGTACTTC
-,TRBJ2-7,-,TRBV24-1,CATHADGEQYF,TGTGCCACCCATGCGGATGGCGAGCAGTACTTC
-,TRBJ2-7,-,TRBV12-3/TRBV12-4,CASSWNREGQYF,TGTGCCAGCAGCTGGAACAGGGAAGGGCAGTACTTC
TRBD2,TRBJ2-5,-,TRBV3-1/TRBV3-2,CASSQVGTSGRKETQYF,TGTGCCAGCAGCCAAGTAGGGACTAGCGGGAGGAAAGAGACCCAGTACTTC
-,TRBJ1-3,once,TRBV11-3,CASSLDGGLGNTIYF,TGTGCCAGCAGCTTAGACGGGGGGCTTGGAAACACCATATATTTT
TRBD2,TRBJ2-2,-,TRBV6-6,CASRGGRAVAGELFF,TGTGCCAGCAGGGGCGGGAGGGCCGTTGCCGGGGAGCTGTTTTTT